This TCR beta chain derives from a study of untreated major depressive disorder. Whole-study findings and limits: TRBV05-01 (Vbeta 5.1) usage was higher in CD4+ T cells of depressed patients than controls.

As concerns this clone: The antigen is not known.

The length of the CDR3 is 15 residues. V lost 7 bases to trimming and J lost 8 bases; unmatched junction nucleotides: 12. The germline V gene has CDR1 MGHDK and CDR2 SYGVNS. Major depressive disorder by DSM-IV, Hamilton depression score of at least 18. For at least 8 weeks, patients took no psychiatric medication. Excluded: major illness, comorbidity, regular medication, drug use, over 100 g alcohol weekly. CD4+ T cells were isolated from thawed PBMCs by magnetic negative selection. Only in-frame clones appear in the TCRdb table, and some are missing; sequencing was by immunoSEQ multiplex PCR. The profile shows 20,000 or so clones, roughly nine tenths of them singletons.

The sequenced sample was CD4+ T cells from PBMCs. This chain uses TRBV25-1 with TRBJ1-3; 9 positions agree with TRBD1. This TCR derives from a woman between 40 and 50 years old with major depressive disorder. The CDR3 bases are TGTGCCAGCAATCCGGGGACAGGGATTCCGGACACCATATATTTT. This sequence encodes CASNPGTGIPDTIYF.